Shown below are 13 T cell receptor beta chains from a single sample sequenced in a study of post-analysis software for immune sequencing data. Their antigens are not known. Study results and limitations: Four to six TRBV segments were significantly more frequent in patients than in controls. TRBV5-6, TRBV5-1 and TRBV20-1 were among these segments.

Libraries were made from TCR beta cDNA, and they carried unique molecular identifiers. One entry per CDR3 protein results from TCRdb running MiXCR on the PCR reads. The table includes about 540,000 distinct CDR3 sequences, about a third detected once. The sequenced sample was blood. Receptors originate from a girl aged 2 to 17 with multiple sclerosis.

The chain combines TRBV24-1 with TRBJ2-3; D is possibly TRBD1 (5 bases). The V end lost 2 bases, the J end lost 6 bases, and 20 bases lay between the germline ends. The CDR3 extends over 17 amino acids. Germline lookup yields CDR1 KGHDR and CDR2 SFDVKD. The CDR3 spells CATSDSRTGPSQDTQYF. CDR3 DNA: TGTGCCACCAGTGATTCCCGTACAGGTCCGAGCCAGGATACGCAGTATTTT.

The chain is built from TRBV20-1 and TRBJ2-3; D possibly corresponds to TRBD1 (5 bases). The CDR3 extends over 15 amino acids. Between the trimmed V and J ends, which lost 5 bases and 6 bases, there was a span of 21 bases. Looked up from germline, CDR1 is DFQATT and CDR2 is SNEGSKA (reference sequence). The CDR3, as DNA: TGCAGTGCTTCTTTCCGCCAGGGAAATGGCGATACGCAGTATTTT. Its protein is CSASFRQGNGDTQYF.

This clonotype came up a few times. V and J are TRBV12-3 or TRBV12-4 and TRBJ2-7; 7 positions agree with TRBD1. Germline trimming cut 7 bases from V and 3 bases from J; bases unmatched to any gene: 9. The CDR3 sequence is 14 residues long. The CDR3 region is CASTQEQGFYEQYF. The CDR3 DNA follows: TGTGCCAGCACCCAAGAACAGGGGTTCTACGAGCAGTACTTC.

This clonotype was seen more than once but under ten times. The gene calls are TRBV4-2 and TRBJ2-5, with a possible D match to TRBD2 (6 bases). The CDR3 extends over 16 amino acids. The ends were cut back, 1 base at V and 5 bases at J, with 17 bases in the middle. CDR1 is LGHNA, CDR2 YNFKEQ, per germline. The CDR3 reads CASSQGGALGGETQYF. The CDR3 DNA reads TGTGCCAGCAGCCAAGGCGGGGCATTGGGGGGTGAGACCCAGTACTTC.

This clonotype was seen a handful of times. The chain has TRBV20-1 and TRBJ1-1; D is uncertain. This CDR3 spans 15 amino acids. V was cut by 5 bases and J by 0 bases, with 16 bases left in between. Germline CDR1 DFQATT, CDR2 SNEGSKA (reference sequence). CDR3 loop: CSAHLNPDLNTEAFF. The CDR3, as DNA: TGCAGTGCTCACCTCAATCCCGACTTGAACACTGAAGCTTTCTTT.

The CDR3 region is CSARDQLAGVKADTQYF. In DNA form, the CDR3 reads TGCAGTGCTAGAGATCAACTAGCGGGAGTCAAGGCAGATACGCAGTATTTT. The chain recombines TRBV20-1 with TRBJ2-3, with 11 nucleotides matching TRBD2. CDR1 is DFQATT and CDR2 is SNEGSKA in the germline V gene (reference sequence). V was clipped by 0 bases and J by 4 bases; unmatched bases: 9. The CDR3 loop spans 17 amino acids.

The chain carries TRBV3-1 and TRBJ1-2; D uncertain. Trimming pared 1 base from V and 6 bases from J, leaving 3 bases between. The CDR3 runs to 11 residues. The germline V gene encodes CDR1 LGHDT and CDR2 YNNKEL (reference sequence). The CDR3 region has the DNA TGTGCCAGCAGCCAAGCGGATGGCTACACCTTC. Translated, it gives CASSQADGYTF.

This clonotype has a handful of counts. The genes are TRBV12-3 or TRBV12-4 and TRBJ2-3; D remains ambiguous. With 5 bases removed from V and 6 bases from J, the gap between germline ends came to 6 bases. The CDR3 is 11 amino acids. CDR3 sequence (DNA): TGTGCCAGCAGTCGTAAGGATACGCAGTATTTT. Its protein is CASSRKDTQYF.

V is TRBV16 and J is TRBJ2-6; D is ambiguous. V lost 4 bases and J lost 2, with 6 bases in between. Germline loops: CDR1 KGHSY, CDR2 FQNENV. The CDR3 extends over 14 amino acids. The CDR3 sequence: CASSLPAGANVLTF. Here the CDR3 DNA reads TGTGCCAGCAGCCTGCCGGCTGGGGCCAACGTCCTGACTTTC.

The V and J genes are TRBV3-1 and TRBJ1-1; unclear D gene. There are 12 residues in the CDR3. Trimming shortened V by 5 bases and J by 11 bases, and 15 bases separated the two germline ends. Germline CDR1 is LGHDT and CDR2 is YNNKEL (reference sequence). CDR3 residues: CASSSEHTAAFF. CDR3 DNA: TGTGCCAGCAGCTCGGAACACACAGCGGCTTTCTTT. Complete variable domain (other parts from reference TRBV3-1 and TRBJ1-1): DTAVSQTPKYLVTQMGNDKSIKCEQNLGHDTMYWYKQDSKKFLKIMFSYNNKELIINETVPNRFSPKSPDKAHLNLHINSLELGDSAVYFCASSSEHTAAFFGQGTRLTVV.

This sequence joins TRBV6-5 and TRBJ1-1; D gene uncertain. With 0 bases removed from V and 6 bases from J, the gap between germline ends came to 11 bases. The CDR3 has 14 amino acids. Germline CDR1 reads MNHEY; CDR2 reads SVGAGI. The CDR3 sequence is CASSYSTSAAEAFF. The CDR3 DNA is TGTGCCAGCAGTTACTCGACTTCTGCCGCTGAAGCTTTCTTT.

The chain uses TRBV12-3 or TRBV12-4 and TRBJ2-4; no firm D call. This CDR3 contains 11 residues. The germline V and J ends were trimmed by 7 bases and 3 bases, with 4 bases remaining between them. The DNA of the CDR3 is TGTGCCAGCACTAACAAAAACATTCAGTACTTC. It encodes CASTNKNIQYF.

The rearrangement links TRBV12-3 or TRBV12-4 to TRBJ2-7, with D tentatively TRBD1 (5 bases). The V end lost 6 bases, the J end lost 2 bases, and 14 bases lay between the germline ends. This CDR3 comprises 14 residues. DNA of the CDR3: TGTGCCAGCAGGCCTCAGGGAAACACCTACGAGCAGTACTTC. This codes for CASRPQGNTYEQYF.